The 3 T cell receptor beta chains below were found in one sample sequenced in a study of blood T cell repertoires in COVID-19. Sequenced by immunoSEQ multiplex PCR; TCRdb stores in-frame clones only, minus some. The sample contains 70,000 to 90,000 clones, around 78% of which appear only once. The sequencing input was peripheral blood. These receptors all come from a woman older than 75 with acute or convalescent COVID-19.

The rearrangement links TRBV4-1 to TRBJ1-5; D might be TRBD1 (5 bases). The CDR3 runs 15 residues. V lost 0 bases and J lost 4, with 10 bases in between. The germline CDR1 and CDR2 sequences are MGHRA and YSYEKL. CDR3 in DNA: TGCGCCAGCAGCCAAGATGCGGCAGGGAATCAGCCCCAGCATTTT. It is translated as CASSQDAAGNQPQHF.

CDR3 loop: CASSYGQNNQPQHF. Written as DNA, the CDR3 is TGTGCCAGCAGTTACGGACAGAACAATCAGCCCCAGCATTTT. The chain is built from TRBV6-5 and TRBJ1-5; the D gene is possibly TRBD1 (6 bases). V lost 2 bases and J lost 3, with 8 bases in between. From germline, CDR1 is MNHEY and CDR2 SVGAGI. CDR3 size: 14 residues.

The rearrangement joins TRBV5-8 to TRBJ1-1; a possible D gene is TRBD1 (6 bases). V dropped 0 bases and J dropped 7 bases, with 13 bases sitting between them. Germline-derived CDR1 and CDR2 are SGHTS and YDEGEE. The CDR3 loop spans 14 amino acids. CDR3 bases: TGTGCCAGCAGCTTGGAGGGGGGGCAAGGTGAAGCTTTCTTT. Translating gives CASSLEGGQGEAFF.